This T cell receptor beta chain was recovered during a study of blood T cell repertoires in COVID-19 (dated by TCRdb to between 2020 and 2021). With regard to the full study: The collaborator samples originated in the United States, Italy and Spain and spanned the acute and convalescent phases of COVID-19. Where available, HLA class I and class II types were taken from metadata supplied by the sample provider and were not determined by assay-based typing. A freely available public database, intended as a resource for researchers studying the immune response to SARS-CoV-2, is where the repertoires were released. Samples came from the ongoing ImmuneRACE study (first 160 participants) plus 1,254 subjects from 6 global collaborators. The material from the prospective study consisted of cDNA or gDNA derived from T cells, B-cell-depleted T cells, or PBMCs. The dataset comprised deeply sampled blood TCRbeta repertoires from subjects exposed to, actively infected with, or recovered from COVID-19. Nearly every sample came with metadata listing a de-identified subject ID, COVID-19 status, age in years and sex.

Comments on this clone: Its binding antigen is unknown. The input lacks base qualities; no much larger clone sits a single base away.

CDR1 and CDR2 were assigned from the germline V gene as KGHSY and FQNENV. V is shortened by 4 bases, J by 5 bases, and the region joining them spans 14 bases. The CDR3 covers 14 residues, taking in both the cysteine and the phenylalanine. The kept DNA is CDR3 alone, 42 bases in frame from the first base. Here is what the overall study found, with its caveats: Clinical and demographic metadata were provided uncurated, with the amount varying by source and participant.

Each collaborating institution followed its own protocols to collect whole blood in K2EDTA tubes. For TCRbeta analysis, collaborators shipped samples as frozen whole blood, isolated PBMCs, or DNA extracted from either of those sample types. TCRbeta CDR3 regions were amplified from genomic DNA by means of the immunoSEQ Assay, a bias-controlled multiplex PCR. In the authors' own workflow: The number of nucleated cells in each sample was estimated by amplification of reference gene primers within the assay. To quantify the absolute abundance of each unique TCRbeta CDR3 rearrangement, sequence reads were collapsed and filtered. For each sample, productive Simpson clonality was calculated as the square root of Simpson's diversity index across productive rearrangements. The source is immuneACCESS, and TCRdb retained only in-frame sequences with V and J called. Part of the clones is not carried over; for the studies checked, unresolved V genes explain less than half of this, and the remainder is unexplained. V, J and clone size were drawn from that table, and D and trimming were deduced from the DNA. Counted in this sample were about 210,000 clones; just under 85% of them appeared once. About 8% of the sample belongs to the ten largest clones.

The chain joins TRBV16 to TRBJ2-5; TRBD2 is a weak D gene call, 5 bases matching. The sample taken for sequencing was peripheral blood. The sequence was collected from a woman in her 50s with active or convalescent COVID-19. The nucleotides read TGTGCCAGCAGCCGGCCGGAGAGAGGGGAGACCCAGTACTTC. Its amino acids are CASSRPERGETQYF.